This T cell receptor beta chain stems from a study of human T cells and chemical hapten exposure. Study background: Donors were sensitized with 2% DPC on the upper inner arm.

Documented time point: patch test 1, 2 weeks after DPC sensitization. Noted treatment: therapeutic diphenylcyclopropenone sensitization with weekly scalp DPC. Every patch test was put on after a blood sample was taken. This clonotype was counted a few times. TCRdb called the RACE reads again in MiXCR, with one record for every CDR3 protein. The data show 95,000 to 150,000 distinct CDR3 sequences, with roughly 13% seen just once and around 0.99% held by the top ten. The specimen comprised whole blood, sampled in connection with sensitization to the hapten diphenylcyclopropenone (DPC). This clonotype was sampled from a man between 18 and 29 years old with alopecia areata. Some clones in this sample may be carry-over from other donors' samples.

The DNA of the CDR3 is TGCGCCAGCAGTGATTCACAGGGGCCTAGCAATCAGCCCCAGCATTTT. Protein sequence: CASSDSQGPSNQPQHF. This chain joins TRBV10-2 and TRBJ1-5; the match to TRBD1 covers 7 bases. The CDR3 extends over 16 amino acids. Germline V gives CDR1 WSHSY, CDR2 SAAADI. V gave up 3 bases and J gave up 0 bases; unmatched junction bases: 5.